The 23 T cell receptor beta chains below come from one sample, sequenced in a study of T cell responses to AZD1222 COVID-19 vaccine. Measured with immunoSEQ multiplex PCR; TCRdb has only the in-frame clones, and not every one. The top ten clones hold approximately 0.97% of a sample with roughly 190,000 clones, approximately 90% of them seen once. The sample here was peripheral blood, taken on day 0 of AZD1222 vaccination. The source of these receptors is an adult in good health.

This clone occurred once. The CDR3 DNA is TGCGCCAGCAGCACGACAGAAGCCAATGAGCAGTTCTTC. Its protein product is CASSTTEANEQFF. The chain couples TRBV5-1 to TRBJ2-1, with TRBD1 as a possible D gene (5 bases). The V and J ends lost 4 bases and 6 bases respectively, with 11 bases between them. The CDR3 has 13 residues. Per the germline V gene, CDR1 is SGHRS and CDR2 is YFSETQ.

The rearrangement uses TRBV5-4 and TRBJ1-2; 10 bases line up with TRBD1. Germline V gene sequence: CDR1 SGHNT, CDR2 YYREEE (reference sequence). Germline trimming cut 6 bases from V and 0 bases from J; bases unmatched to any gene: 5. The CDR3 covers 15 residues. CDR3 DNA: TGTGCCAGCACGACAGGGGGCAGAGCTAACTATGGCTACACCTTC. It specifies CASTTGGRANYGYTF. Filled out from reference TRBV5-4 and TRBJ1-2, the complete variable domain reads ETGVTQSPTHLIKTRGQQVTLRCSSQSGHNTVSWYQQALGQGPQFIFQYYREEENGRGNFPPRFSGLQFPNYSSELNVNALELDDSALYLCASTTGGRANYGYTFGSGTRLTVV.

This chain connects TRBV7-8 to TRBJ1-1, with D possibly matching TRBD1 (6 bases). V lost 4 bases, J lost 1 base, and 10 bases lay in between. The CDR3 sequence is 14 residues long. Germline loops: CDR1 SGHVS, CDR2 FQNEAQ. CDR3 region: CASSSLTGNTEAFF. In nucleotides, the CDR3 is TGTGCCAGCAGCTCCCTGACAGGGAACACTGAAGCTTTCTTT.

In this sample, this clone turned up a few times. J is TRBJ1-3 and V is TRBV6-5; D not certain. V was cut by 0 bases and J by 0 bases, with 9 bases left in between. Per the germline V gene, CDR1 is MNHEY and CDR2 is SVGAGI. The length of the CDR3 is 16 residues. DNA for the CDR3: TGTGCCAGCAGTTACTCGGTTAAAAGCTCTGGAAACACCATATATTTT. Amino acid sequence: CASSYSVKSSGNTIYF.

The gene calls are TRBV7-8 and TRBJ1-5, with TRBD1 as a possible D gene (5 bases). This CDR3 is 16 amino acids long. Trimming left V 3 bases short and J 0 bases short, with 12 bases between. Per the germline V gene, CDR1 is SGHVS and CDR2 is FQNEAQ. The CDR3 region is CASSFSGTYSNQPQHF. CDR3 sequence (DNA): TGTGCCAGCAGCTTCAGTGGGACGTATAGCAATCAGCCCCAGCATTTT. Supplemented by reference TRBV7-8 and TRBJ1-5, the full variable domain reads GAGVSQSPRYKVAKRGQDVALRCDPISGHVSLFWYQQALGQGPEFLTYFQNEAQLDKSGLPSDRFFAERPEGSVSTLKIQRTQQEDSAVYLCASSFSGTYSNQPQHFGDGTRLSIL.

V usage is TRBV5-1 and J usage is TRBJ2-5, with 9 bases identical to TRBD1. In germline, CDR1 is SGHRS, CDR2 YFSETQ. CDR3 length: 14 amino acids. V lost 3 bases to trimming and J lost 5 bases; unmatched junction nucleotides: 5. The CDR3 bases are TGCGCCAGCAGCTCGAGGACAGGGGAGGAGACCCAGTACTTC. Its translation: CASSSRTGEETQYF. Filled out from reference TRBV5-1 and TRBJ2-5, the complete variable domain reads KAGVTQTPRYLIKTRGQQVTLSCSPISGHRSVSWYQQTPGQGLQFLFEYFSETQRNKGNFPGRFSGRQFSNSRSEMNVSTLELGDSALYLCASSSRTGEETQYFGPGTRLLVL.

For the CDR3, the DNA is TGTGCCAGCAGCCAGCGCACCGTCGGTCGGGGAAGGGCAGATACGCAGTATTTT. Translation: CASSQRTVGRGRADTQYF. The rearrangement links TRBV3-1 (or the pseudogene TRBV3-2) to TRBJ2-3; tentatively, D is TRBD2 (5 bases). Per germline, CDR1 LGHDT and CDR2 YNNKEL (reference sequence). This CDR3 comprises 18 residues. Between the trimmed V and J ends, which lost 3 bases and 4 bases, there was a span of 23 bases.

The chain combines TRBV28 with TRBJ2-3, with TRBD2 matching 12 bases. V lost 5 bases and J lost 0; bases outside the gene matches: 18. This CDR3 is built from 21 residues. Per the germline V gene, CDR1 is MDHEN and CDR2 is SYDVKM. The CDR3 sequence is CASSDTRLAGDAYISTDTQYF. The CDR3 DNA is TGTGCCAGCAGTGATACGAGACTAGCGGGAGACGCGTATATAAGCACAGATACGCAGTATTTT.

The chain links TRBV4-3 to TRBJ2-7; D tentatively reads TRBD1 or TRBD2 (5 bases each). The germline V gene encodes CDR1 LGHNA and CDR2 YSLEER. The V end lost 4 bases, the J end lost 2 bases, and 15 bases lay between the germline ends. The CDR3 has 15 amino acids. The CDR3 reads CASSLSGTGAYEQYF. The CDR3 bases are TGCGCCAGCAGCCTTTCCGGGACCGGTGCCTACGAGCAGTACTTC.

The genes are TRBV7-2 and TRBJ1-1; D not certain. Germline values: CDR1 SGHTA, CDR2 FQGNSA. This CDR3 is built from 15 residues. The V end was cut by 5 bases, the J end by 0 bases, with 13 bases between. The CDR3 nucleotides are TGTGCCAGCAGCCCCCCCGTGGGAATGAACACTGAAGCTTTCTTT. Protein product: CASSPPVGMNTEAFF.

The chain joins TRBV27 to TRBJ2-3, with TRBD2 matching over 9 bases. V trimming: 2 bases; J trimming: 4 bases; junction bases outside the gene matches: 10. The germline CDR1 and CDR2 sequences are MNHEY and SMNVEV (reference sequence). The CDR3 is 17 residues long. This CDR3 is CASSLPGGSGGPDTQYF. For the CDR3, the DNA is TGTGCCAGCAGTTTACCCGGGGGTAGCGGGGGACCAGATACGCAGTATTTT.

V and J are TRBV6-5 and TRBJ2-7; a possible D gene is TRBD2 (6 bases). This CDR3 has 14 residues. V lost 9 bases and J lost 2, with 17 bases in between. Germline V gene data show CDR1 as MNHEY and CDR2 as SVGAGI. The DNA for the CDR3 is TGTGCCAGTCAGCCCGGGACGGGGGCCTACGAGCAGTACTTC. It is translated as CASQPGTGAYEQYF.

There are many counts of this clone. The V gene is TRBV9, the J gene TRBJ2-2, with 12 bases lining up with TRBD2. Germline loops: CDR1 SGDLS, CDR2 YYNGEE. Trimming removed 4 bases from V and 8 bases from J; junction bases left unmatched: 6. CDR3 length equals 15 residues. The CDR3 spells CASSPWTSGTGELFF. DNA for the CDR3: TGTGCCAGCAGCCCGTGGACTAGCGGGACTGGGGAGCTGTTTTTT. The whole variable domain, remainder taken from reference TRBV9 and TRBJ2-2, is DSGVTQTPKHLITATGQRVTLRCSPRSGDLSVYWYQQSLDQGLQFLIQYYNGEERAKGNILERFSAQQFPDLHSELNLSSLELGDSALYFCASSPWTSGTGELFFGEGSRLTVL.

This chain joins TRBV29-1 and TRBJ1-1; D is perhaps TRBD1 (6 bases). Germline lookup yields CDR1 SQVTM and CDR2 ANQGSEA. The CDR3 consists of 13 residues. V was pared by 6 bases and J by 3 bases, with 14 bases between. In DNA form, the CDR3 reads TGCAGCGTCTCACAGGGTCCCTACACTGAAGCTTTCTTT. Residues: CSVSQGPYTEAFF. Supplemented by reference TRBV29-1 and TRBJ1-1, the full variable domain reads SAVISQKPSRDICQRGTSLTIQCQVDSQVTMMFWYRQQPGQSLTLIATANQGSEATYESGFVIDKFPISRPNLTFSTLTVSNMSPEDSSIYLCSVSQGPYTEAFFGQGTRLTVV.

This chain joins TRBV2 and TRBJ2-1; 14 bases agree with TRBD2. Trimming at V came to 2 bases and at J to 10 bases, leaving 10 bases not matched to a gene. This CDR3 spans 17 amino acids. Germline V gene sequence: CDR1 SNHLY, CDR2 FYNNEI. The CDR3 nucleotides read TGTGCCAGCAGTGAATTCTTTGGGACTAGCGGGAGTCGGGAGCAGTTCTTC. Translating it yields CASSEFFGTSGSREQFF.

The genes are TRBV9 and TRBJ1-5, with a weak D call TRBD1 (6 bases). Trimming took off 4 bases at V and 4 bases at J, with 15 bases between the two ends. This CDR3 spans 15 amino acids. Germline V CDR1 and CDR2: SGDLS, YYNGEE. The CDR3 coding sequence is TGTGCCAGCAGCCCGGGGGAAACAGGGAATCAGCCCCAGCATTTT. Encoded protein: CASSPGETGNQPQHF.

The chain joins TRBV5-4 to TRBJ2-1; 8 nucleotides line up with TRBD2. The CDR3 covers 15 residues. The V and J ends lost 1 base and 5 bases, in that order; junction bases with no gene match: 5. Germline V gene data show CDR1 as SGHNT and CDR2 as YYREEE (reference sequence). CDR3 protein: CASSLFGGAHNEQFF. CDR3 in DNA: TGTGCCAGCAGCTTGTTCGGGGGGGCGCACAATGAGCAGTTCTTC.

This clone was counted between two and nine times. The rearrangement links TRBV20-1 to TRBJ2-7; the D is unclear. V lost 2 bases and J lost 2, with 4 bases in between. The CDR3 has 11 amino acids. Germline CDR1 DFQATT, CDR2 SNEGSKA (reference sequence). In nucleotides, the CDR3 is TGCAGTGCTAGAAACACCTACGAGCAGTACTTC. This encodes CSARNTYEQYF.

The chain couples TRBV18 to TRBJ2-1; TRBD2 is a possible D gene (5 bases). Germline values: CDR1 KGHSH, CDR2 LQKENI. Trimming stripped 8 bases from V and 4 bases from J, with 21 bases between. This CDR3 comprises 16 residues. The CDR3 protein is CASGPSGSRRYNEQFF. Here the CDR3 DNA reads TGTGCCAGCGGACCCTCGGGGTCCAGACGATACAATGAGCAGTTCTTC.

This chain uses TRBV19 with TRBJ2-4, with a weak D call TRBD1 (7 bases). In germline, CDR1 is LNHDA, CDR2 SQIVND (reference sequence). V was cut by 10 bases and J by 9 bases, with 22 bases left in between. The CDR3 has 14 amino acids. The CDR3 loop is CATTQGGRRSIQYF. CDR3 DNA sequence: TGTGCCACCACCCAGGGGGGTCGGAGGAGCATTCAGTACTTC.

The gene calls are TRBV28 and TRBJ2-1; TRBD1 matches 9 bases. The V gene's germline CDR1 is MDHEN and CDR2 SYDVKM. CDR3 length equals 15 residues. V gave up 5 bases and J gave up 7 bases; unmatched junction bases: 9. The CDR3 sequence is CASSTGGQGMNEQFF. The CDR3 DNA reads TGTGCCAGCAGTACCGGGGGACAGGGTATGAATGAGCAGTTCTTC. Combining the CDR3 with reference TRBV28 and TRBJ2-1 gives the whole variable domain DVKVTQSSRYLVKRTGEKVFLECVQDMDHENMFWYRQDPGLGLRLIYFSYDVKMKEKGDIPEGYSVSREKKERFSLILESASTNQTSMYLCASSTGGQGMNEQFFGPGTRLTVL.

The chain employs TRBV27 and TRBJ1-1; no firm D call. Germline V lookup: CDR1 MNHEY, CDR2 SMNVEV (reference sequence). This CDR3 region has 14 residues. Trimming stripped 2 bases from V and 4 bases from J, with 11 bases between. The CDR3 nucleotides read TGTGCCAGCAGTTTAGTGAAGGGAATCACTGAAGCTTTCTTT. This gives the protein CASSLVKGITEAFF.

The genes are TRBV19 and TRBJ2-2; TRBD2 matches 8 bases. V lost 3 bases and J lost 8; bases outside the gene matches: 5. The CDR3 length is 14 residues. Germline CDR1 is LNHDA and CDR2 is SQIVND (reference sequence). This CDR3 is CASSMSGSAGELFF. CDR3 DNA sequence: TGTGCCAGTAGTATGAGCGGGAGCGCAGGGGAGCTGTTTTTT.